This TCR beta chain was observed in a study of molecular identifiers for immune sequencing clone quantification. The germline gives CDR1 LNHDA, CDR2 SQIVND (reference sequence). Trimming removed 2 bases from V and 5 bases from J, with 5 bases in between. The length of the CDR3 is 12 residues. Naive CD8 libraries used 20,000 to 1,000,000 sorted cells and 10%, 30% or 50% RNA. Sorting captured naive CD8 T cells as CD8+CD4-CCR7+CD45RA+. Libraries of bulk TCR were made by previously described methods (with listed TCR primers). Each CDR3 protein gets one entry after TCRdb re-called the PCR reads with MiXCR. The sample shows about 320,000 distinct CDR3 sequences, roughly a quarter of them seen only once. With regard to this clonotype: Its antigen is not known.

General study findings and limits: Clones of above 20 RNA copies carried over 97% of effector molecules; in naive cells they carried under 1%.

The rearrangement links TRBV19 to TRBJ2-3; D gene unclear. The origin of this receptor is a human donor in good health. Some libraries in this study had Jurkat cell RNA spiked in. The sequencing sample was made of naive CD8+ T cells from blood, with Jurkat cell RNA spiked in. The subset: FACS-sorted CD8+CD4-CCR7+CD45RA+ naive T cells. The CDR3 DNA follows: TGTGCCAGTAGTATAATAGGAGATACGCAGTATTTT. As protein: CASSIIGDTQYF.